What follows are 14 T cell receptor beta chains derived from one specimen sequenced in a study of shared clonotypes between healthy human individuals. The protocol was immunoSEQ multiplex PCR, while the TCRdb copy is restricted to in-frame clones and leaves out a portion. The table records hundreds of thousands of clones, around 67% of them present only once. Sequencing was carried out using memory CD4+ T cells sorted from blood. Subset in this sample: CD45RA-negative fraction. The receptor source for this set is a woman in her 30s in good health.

The CDR3 DNA follows: TGCGCCAGCAGCCAAGATGTTGGTAGGGAGATGGGCGGCTACACCTTC. Translated, it gives CASSQDVGREMGGYTF. This chain connects TRBV4-1 to TRBJ1-2; no clear D gene. V lost 0 bases to trimming and J lost 8 bases, with 19 bases between them. There are 16 residues in the CDR3. Germline CDR1 reads MGHRA; CDR2 reads YSYEKL.

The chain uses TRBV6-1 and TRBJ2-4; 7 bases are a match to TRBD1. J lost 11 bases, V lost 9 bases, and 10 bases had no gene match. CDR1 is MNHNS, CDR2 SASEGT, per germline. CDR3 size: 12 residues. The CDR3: CASEGQRTVQYF. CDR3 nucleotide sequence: TGTGCCAGTGAGGGACAGCGGACCGTTCAGTACTTC.

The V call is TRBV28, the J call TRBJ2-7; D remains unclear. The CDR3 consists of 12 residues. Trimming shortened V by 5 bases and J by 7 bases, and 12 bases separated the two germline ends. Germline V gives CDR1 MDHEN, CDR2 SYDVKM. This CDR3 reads CASSDQLGEQYF. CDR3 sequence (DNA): TGTGCCAGCAGTGACCAGCTAGGGGAGCAGTACTTC.

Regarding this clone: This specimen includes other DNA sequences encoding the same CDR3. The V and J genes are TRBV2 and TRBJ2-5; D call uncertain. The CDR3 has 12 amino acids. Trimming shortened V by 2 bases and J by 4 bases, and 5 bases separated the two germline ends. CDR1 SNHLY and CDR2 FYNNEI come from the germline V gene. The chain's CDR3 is CASSERRETQYF. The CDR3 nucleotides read TGTGCCAGCAGTGAACGGAGAGAGACCCAGTACTTC.

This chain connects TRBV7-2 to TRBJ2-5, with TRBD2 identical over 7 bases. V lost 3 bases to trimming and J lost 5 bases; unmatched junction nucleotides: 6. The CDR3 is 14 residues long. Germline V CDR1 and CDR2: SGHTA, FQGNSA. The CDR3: CASSFGRAGETQYF. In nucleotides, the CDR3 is TGTGCCAGCAGCTTCGGCAGAGCGGGGGAGACCCAGTACTTC.

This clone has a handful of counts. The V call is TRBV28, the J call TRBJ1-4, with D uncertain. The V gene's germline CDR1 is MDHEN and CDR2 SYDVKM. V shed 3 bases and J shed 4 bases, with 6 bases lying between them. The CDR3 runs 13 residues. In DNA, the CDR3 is TGTGCCAGCAGTTTGAACAATAATGAAAAACTGTTTTTT. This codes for CASSLNNNEKLFF.

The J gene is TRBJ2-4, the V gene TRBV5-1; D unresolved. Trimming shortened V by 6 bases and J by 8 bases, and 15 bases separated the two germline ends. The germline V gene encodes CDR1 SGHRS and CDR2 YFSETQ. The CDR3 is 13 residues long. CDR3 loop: CASTGTPPDIQYF. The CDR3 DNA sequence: TGCGCCAGCACCGGAACACCCCCGGACATTCAGTACTTC.

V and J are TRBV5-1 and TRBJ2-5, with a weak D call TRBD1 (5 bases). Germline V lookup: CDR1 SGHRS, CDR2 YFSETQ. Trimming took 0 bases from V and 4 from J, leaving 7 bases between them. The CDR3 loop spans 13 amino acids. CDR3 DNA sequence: TGCGCCAGCAGCTTGGAAGGGGTAGAGACCCAGTACTTC. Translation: CASSLEGVETQYF.

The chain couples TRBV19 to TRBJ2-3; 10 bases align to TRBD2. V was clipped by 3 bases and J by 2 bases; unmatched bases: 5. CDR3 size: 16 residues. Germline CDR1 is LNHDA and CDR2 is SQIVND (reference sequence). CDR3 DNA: TGTGCCAGTAGTATTACTAGCGGGACCCTCACAGATACGCAGTATTTT. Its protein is CASSITSGTLTDTQYF.

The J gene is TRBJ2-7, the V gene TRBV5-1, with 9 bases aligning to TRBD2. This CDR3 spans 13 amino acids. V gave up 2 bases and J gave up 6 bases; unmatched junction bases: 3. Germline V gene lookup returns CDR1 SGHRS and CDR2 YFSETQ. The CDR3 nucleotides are TGCGCCAGCAGCTTAGATAGCGGGAGCGAGCAGTACTTC. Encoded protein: CASSLDSGSEQYF.

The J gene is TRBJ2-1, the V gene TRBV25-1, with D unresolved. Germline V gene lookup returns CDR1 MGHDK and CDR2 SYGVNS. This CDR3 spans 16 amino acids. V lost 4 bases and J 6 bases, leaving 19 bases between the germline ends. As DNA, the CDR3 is TGTGCCAGCAGTGTGACCCTTTTAAACCGGTTCAATGAGCAGTTCTTC. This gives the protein CASSVTLLNRFNEQFF.

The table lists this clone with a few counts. This CDR3 reads CAIRGQGALMNTEAFF. The CDR3 region has the DNA TGTGCCATCAGGGGACAGGGGGCCCTCATGAACACTGAAGCTTTCTTT. The chain combines TRBV10-3 with TRBJ1-1, with 12 bases fitting TRBD1. After removal of 6 bases from V and 0 bases from J, the junction contained 5 bases not matched to a gene. Germline CDR1 and CDR2: ENHRY and SYGVKD. The CDR3 totals 16 residues.

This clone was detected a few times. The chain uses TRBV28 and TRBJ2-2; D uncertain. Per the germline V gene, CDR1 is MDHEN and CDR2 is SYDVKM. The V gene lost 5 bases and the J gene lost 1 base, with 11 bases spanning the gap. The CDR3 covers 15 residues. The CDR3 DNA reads TGTGCCAGCAGTCGAAATATTTTGAACACCGGGGAGCTGTTTTTT. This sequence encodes CASSRNILNTGELFF.

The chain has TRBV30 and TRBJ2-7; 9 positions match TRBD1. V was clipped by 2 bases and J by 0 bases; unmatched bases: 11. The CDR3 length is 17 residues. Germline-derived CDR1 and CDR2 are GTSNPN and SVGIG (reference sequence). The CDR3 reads CAWSFRQGGPRSYEQYF. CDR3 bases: TGTGCCTGGAGTTTCCGACAGGGGGGGCCCCGCTCCTACGAGCAGTACTTC.